What follows are 15 T cell receptor beta chains derived from one specimen sequenced in a study of identical twins. A single record per CDR3 protein comes from TCRdb applying MiXCR to the 5' RACE reads. This sample has about 920,000 distinct CDR3 sequences; 9% to 15% occur once, and the top ten carry about 1.6%. These sequences were also reported in another study, on yellow fever vaccine responses in identical twins.

Sequencing used PBMCs. The receptors shown here come from a woman under 30 in good health.

In its sample, this clonotype was seen a few times. This chain joins TRBV4-1 and TRBJ2-1; 9 bases fit TRBD2. The CDR3 is made up of 16 amino acids. The germline CDR1 and CDR2 sequences are MGHRA and YSYEKL. J was trimmed by 5 bases and V by 0 bases; bases with no gene match: 5. The CDR3: CASSQDERGAHNEQFF. The CDR3 bases are TGCGCCAGCAGCCAAGATGAGCGGGGGGCCCACAATGAGCAGTTCTTC.

This clonotype was detected a few times. The chain carries TRBV7-9 and TRBJ1-2, with a possible D match to TRBD1 (5 bases). This CDR3 has 14 residues. Germline values: CDR1 SEHNR, CDR2 FQNEAQ (reference sequence). V was pared by 5 bases and J by 0 bases, with 10 bases between. The CDR3 DNA is TGTGCCAGCAGCGCCCAGGGTGCTAACTATGGCTACACCTTC. Translation gives CASSAQGANYGYTF.

CDR3 coding DNA: TGTGCCAGCAGCGTAGGGGGGTCAGGCAATTCACCCCTCCACTTT. Translation: CASSVGGSGNSPLHF. The chain recombines TRBV9 with TRBJ1-6, with a possible D match to TRBD1 (5 bases). The CDR3 extends over 15 amino acids. Germline values: CDR1 SGDLS, CDR2 YYNGEE. The V end lost 0 bases, the J end lost 7 bases, and 11 bases lay between the germline ends.

This clonotype was picked up a small number of times. This chain uses TRBV20-1 with TRBJ2-4; TRBD1 agrees at 11 bases. The CDR3 length is 15 residues. The trim removed 6 bases at V and 7 bases at J, leaving 11 bases unmatched. Germline V gene data show CDR1 as DFQATT and CDR2 as SNEGSKA (reference sequence). The CDR3 DNA is TGCAGTGCAACCTCCGGACAGGGGGCGGCGAACATTCAGTACTTC. This sequence encodes CSATSGQGAANIQYF.

The genes are TRBV2 and TRBJ2-1; 11 bases are a match to TRBD2. Germline CDR1 and CDR2: SNHLY and FYNNEI. Unmatched junction bases numbered 8, after V lost 6 bases and J lost 4 bases. The CDR3 has 16 residues. CDR3 sequence (DNA): TGTGCCAGCAGCGTCCTGACTAGCGGGGTGTACAATGAGCAGTTCTTC. This translates into CASSVLTSGVYNEQFF.

The CDR3 DNA follows: TGTGCCAGCAGCCAGCTACCAAAATCCTACAATGAGCAGTTCTTC. Its translation: CASSQLPKSYNEQFF. The rearrangement joins TRBV3-1 to TRBJ2-1; unclear D gene. V lost 3 bases and J lost 1, with 10 bases in between. Germline V CDR1 and CDR2: LGHDT, YNNKEL (reference sequence). The CDR3 covers 15 residues.

This clonotype was seen many times. This chain joins TRBV5-1 and TRBJ1-1; 9 bases fit TRBD1. V shed 2 bases, J shed 4 bases, and the junction held 3 bases outside the gene matches. This CDR3 is built from 14 residues. Looked up from germline, CDR1 is SGHRS and CDR2 is YFSETQ. In nucleotides, the CDR3 is TGCGCCAGCAGCTTCTCGACAGGGGGCACTGAAGCTTTCTTT. Amino acid sequence: CASSFSTGGTEAFF.

This clonotype was seen only a few times. The chain joins TRBV5-1 to TRBJ1-3; D ambiguous. The CDR3 is made up of 17 amino acids. V dropped 0 bases and J dropped 4 bases, with 17 bases sitting between them. Germline CDR1 reads SGHRS; CDR2 reads YFSETQ. The DNA of the CDR3 is TGCGCCAGCAGCTTGGCCCTCGGACGGTCCGGAGGAAACACCATATATTTT. It is translated as CASSLALGRSGGNTIYF.

This clonotype showed up just a few times. The rearrangement links TRBV12-3 or TRBV12-4 to TRBJ2-5; TRBD1 or TRBD2 may be the D gene (5 bases each). The germline V and J ends were trimmed by 6 bases and 5 bases, with 22 bases remaining between them. The CDR3 is 16 amino acids. This CDR3 reads CASSQSTGLRGETQYF. The CDR3 DNA reads TGTGCCAGCAGCCAATCGACGGGGCTTCGAGGGGAGACCCAGTACTTC.

A remark on this clonotype: The junction departs from the called germline gene at one end, perhaps through a read error. This sequence joins TRBV3-1 and TRBJ1-1, with TRBD1 as a possible D gene (5 bases). Per germline, CDR1 LGHDT and CDR2 YNNKEL (reference sequence). The CDR3 length is 13 residues. In DNA form, the CDR3 reads TGTGCCAGCAGTCAAGGGACGGTGGGTGAAGCTTTCTTT. Its translation is CASSQGTVGEAFF.

This clonotype was seen a handful of times. The chain carries TRBV6-2 or TRBV6-3 and TRBJ2-7; 7 nucleotides match TRBD1. The trim removed 4 bases at V and 4 bases at J, leaving 10 bases unmatched. Germline values: CDR1 MNHEY, CDR2 SVGEGT. The CDR3 is 15 amino acids. The CDR3 spells CASSSIRGFYYEQYV. CDR3 DNA: TGTGCCAGCAGTTCTATCAGGGGGTTTTATTACGAGCAGTACGTC.

This clonotype was found many times. This chain uses TRBV4-1 with TRBJ2-3, with D unresolved. This CDR3 comprises 16 residues. The V end was cut by 1 base, the J end by 7 bases, with 18 bases between. The germline gives CDR1 MGHRA, CDR2 YSYEKL. CDR3 protein: CASSQGGRGKINTQYF. DNA for the CDR3: TGCGCCAGCAGCCAAGGGGGTCGTGGAAAAATAAATACGCAGTATTTT.

This rearrangement joins TRBV6-1 to TRBJ2-1, with 7 bases matching TRBD1. Germline CDR1 MNHNS, CDR2 SASEGT. The junction had 4 bases not matched to a gene; V was cut back by 2 bases and J by 3 bases. CDR3 length: 15 residues. The CDR3 spells CASSEPGQSYNEQFF. The CDR3 DNA follows: TGTGCCAGCAGTGAACCGGGACAGAGCTACAATGAGCAGTTCTTC.

The rearrangement uses TRBV6-1 and TRBJ2-2; a possible D gene is TRBD1 (5 bases). V was clipped by 4 bases and J by 5 bases, with 8 bases between them. Per the germline V gene, CDR1 is MNHNS and CDR2 is SASEGT. This CDR3 comprises 13 residues. CDR3 sequence reads: CASSVGETGELFF. The DNA for the CDR3 is TGTGCCAGCAGTGTAGGGGAAACCGGGGAGCTGTTTTTT.

This clonotype was picked up a small number of times. The CDR3 DNA reads as TGCAGTGCTGTTCGACTAGCCAAAAACATTCAGTACTTC. Translated: CSAVRLAKNIQYF. This rearrangement joins TRBV20-1 to TRBJ2-4; D gene ambiguous. Trimming stripped 5 bases from V and 0 bases from J, with 8 bases between. The CDR3 sequence is 13 residues long. The germline CDR1 and CDR2 sequences are DFQATT and SNEGSKA (reference sequence).